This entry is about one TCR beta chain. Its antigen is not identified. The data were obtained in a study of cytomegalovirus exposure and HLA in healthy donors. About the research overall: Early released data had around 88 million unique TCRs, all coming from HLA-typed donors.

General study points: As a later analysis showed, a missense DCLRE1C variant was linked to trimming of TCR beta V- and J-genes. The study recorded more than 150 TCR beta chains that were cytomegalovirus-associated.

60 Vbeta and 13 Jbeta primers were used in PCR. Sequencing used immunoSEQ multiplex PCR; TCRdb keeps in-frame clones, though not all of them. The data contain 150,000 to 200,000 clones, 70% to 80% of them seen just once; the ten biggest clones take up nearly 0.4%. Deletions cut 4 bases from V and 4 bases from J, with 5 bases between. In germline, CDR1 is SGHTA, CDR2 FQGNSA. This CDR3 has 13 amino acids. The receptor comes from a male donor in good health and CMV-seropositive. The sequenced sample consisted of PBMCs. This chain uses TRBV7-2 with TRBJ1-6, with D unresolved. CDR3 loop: CASSSIYNSPLHF. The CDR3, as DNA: TGTGCCAGCAGCTCTATATATAATTCACCCCTCCACTTT.